This T cell receptor (beta chain) emerged from a study of identical twins. General observations from the study: Twin-shared out-of-frame alpha sequences showed excess low generation probability. The abundant beta clonotypes from cord blood had fewer insertions, and memory repertoires had none of this. Not following the same donors, the study drew its conclusions from cross-sectional statistical analysis.

Regarding this clonotype: The target antigen is unknown.

The CDR3 sequence is 14 residues long. Germline lookup yields CDR1 SQVTM and CDR2 ANQGSEA. The V gene lost 4 bases and the J gene lost 0 bases, with 11 bases spanning the gap. TCRdb reprocessed the 5' RACE reads via MiXCR and lists one record per CDR3 protein. This sample yields a few hundred thousand distinct CDR3 sequences, of which roughly 9.5% are seen a single time; under 3% belongs to the top ten. The same specimen was also included in a second study, on yellow fever vaccine responses in identical twins.

The chain joins TRBV29-1 to TRBJ2-3; D not resolved. Sequences were obtained from PBMCs. The clonotype was recovered from a woman between 18 and 29 years old in good health. DNA of the CDR3: TGCAGCGTTGCGCACCATGCTAGCACAGATACGCAGTATTTT. Encoded protein: CSVAHHASTDTQYF.